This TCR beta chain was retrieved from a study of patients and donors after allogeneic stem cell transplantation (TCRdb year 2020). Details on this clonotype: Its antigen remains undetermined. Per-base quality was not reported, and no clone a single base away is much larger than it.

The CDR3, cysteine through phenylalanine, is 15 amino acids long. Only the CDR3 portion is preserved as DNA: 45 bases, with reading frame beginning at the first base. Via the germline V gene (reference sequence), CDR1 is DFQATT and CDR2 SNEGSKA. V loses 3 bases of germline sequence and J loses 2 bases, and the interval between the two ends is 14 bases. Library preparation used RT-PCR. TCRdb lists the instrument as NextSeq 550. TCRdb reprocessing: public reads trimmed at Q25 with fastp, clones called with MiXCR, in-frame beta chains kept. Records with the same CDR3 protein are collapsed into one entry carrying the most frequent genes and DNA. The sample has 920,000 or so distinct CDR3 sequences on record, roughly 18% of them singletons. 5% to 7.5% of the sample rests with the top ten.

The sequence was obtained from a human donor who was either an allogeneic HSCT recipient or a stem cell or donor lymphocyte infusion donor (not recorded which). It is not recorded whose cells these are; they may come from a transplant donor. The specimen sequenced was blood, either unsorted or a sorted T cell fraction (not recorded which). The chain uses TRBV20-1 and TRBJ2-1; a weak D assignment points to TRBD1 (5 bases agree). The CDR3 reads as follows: CSASIGATPYNEQFF. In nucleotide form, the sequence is TGCAGTGCTAGTATTGGGGCCACCCCCTACAATGAGCAGTTCTTC.